A selection of T cell receptor beta chains follows, all from one sample in a study of blood T cell repertoires in COVID-19. Assay: immunoSEQ multiplex PCR; the TCRdb copy retains only in-frame clones and omits some. The sample lists over 150,000 clones, roughly 91% occurring once. Material for sequencing was peripheral blood. The source is a man aged 18 to 29 with acute or convalescent COVID-19. Each CDR3 is given with its conserved first and last residue. Fields, in order: D gene, V gene, J gene, clone size, CDR3 protein. The D gene is left open where the match is weak. A row's size may be missing; if present it is once, few, many or a size class.

D gene: TRBD1
V gene: TRBV19
J gene: TRBJ1-2
clone size: .
CDR3 protein: CASNPGQAILSYGYTF

D gene: TRBD2
V gene: TRBV2
J gene: TRBJ2-3
clone size: .
CDR3 protein: CASCPGLAGVGGTDTQYF

D gene: .
V gene: TRBV6-6
J gene: TRBJ1-4
clone size: .
CDR3 protein: CASTPRGLSGEKLFF

D gene: .
V gene: TRBV2
J gene: TRBJ2-5
clone size: .
CDR3 protein: CASSEGLPQVTQYF

D gene: TRBD1
V gene: TRBV30
J gene: TRBJ1-2
clone size: .
CDR3 protein: CAWSAGQGHGYTF

D gene: .
V gene: TRBV5-1
J gene: TRBJ1-5
clone size: .
CDR3 protein: CASSLGQGSYQPQHF

D gene: TRBD1
V gene: TRBV3-1/TRBV3-2
J gene: TRBJ2-1
clone size: .
CDR3 protein: CASSQVGTGRGEQFF

D gene: TRBD2
V gene: TRBV5-6
J gene: TRBJ2-7
clone size: .
CDR3 protein: CASSRYTGGPIYEQYF

D gene: TRBD1
V gene: TRBV30
J gene: TRBJ1-1
clone size: .
CDR3 protein: CAWTPLRDRRTEAFF

D gene: .
V gene: TRBV19
J gene: TRBJ1-4
clone size: .
CDR3 protein: CASRLWGPDEKLFF

D gene: .
V gene: TRBV7-8
J gene: TRBJ2-3
clone size: .
CDR3 protein: CASSPGLVGYDTQYF

D gene: .
V gene: TRBV14
J gene: TRBJ2-7
clone size: .
CDR3 protein: CASSQDTRGQEYF

D gene: .
V gene: TRBV19
J gene: TRBJ1-1
clone size: .
CDR3 protein: CASSRRGDGDTEAFF

D gene: .
V gene: TRBV9
J gene: TRBJ2-6
clone size: once
CDR3 protein: CASSVAESGANVLTF

D gene: TRBD1
V gene: TRBV7-6
J gene: TRBJ2-7
clone size: few
CDR3 protein: CASSLDDRGSYEQYF

D gene: TRBD1
V gene: TRBV6-5
J gene: TRBJ1-4
clone size: .
CDR3 protein: CASSQTGVGEKLFF

D gene: .
V gene: TRBV10-3
J gene: TRBJ2-1
clone size: .
CDR3 protein: CAIRGGQNEQFF

D gene: .
V gene: TRBV10-1
J gene: TRBJ2-7
clone size: .
CDR3 protein: CARLDRQYF

D gene: TRBD1
V gene: TRBV19
J gene: TRBJ1-2
clone size: .
CDR3 protein: CASSPRTGGNYGYTF

D gene: .
V gene: TRBV18
J gene: TRBJ1-2
clone size: few
CDR3 protein: CASSPFIGAGEDYGYTF

D gene: TRBD1
V gene: TRBV5-1
J gene: TRBJ2-3
clone size: .
CDR3 protein: CASSPRTGIGDTQYF

D gene: .
V gene: TRBV14
J gene: TRBJ2-2
clone size: once
CDR3 protein: CASSQDRLEVTGELFF

D gene: .
V gene: TRBV19
J gene: TRBJ1-4
clone size: .
CDR3 protein: CASRPSRSKEKLFF

D gene: TRBD1
V gene: TRBV24-1
J gene: TRBJ2-3
clone size: once
CDR3 protein: CATSDYGQGSTDTQYF

D gene: TRBD1
V gene: TRBV5-1
J gene: TRBJ1-2
clone size: .
CDR3 protein: CASSPWDREDYGYTF

D gene: TRBD1
V gene: TRBV6-6
J gene: TRBJ1-5
clone size: .
CDR3 protein: CASRDGQGANQPQHF

D gene: TRBD1
V gene: TRBV9
J gene: TRBJ1-4
clone size: .
CDR3 protein: CASSERTGLEKLFF

D gene: .
V gene: TRBV4-1
J gene: TRBJ1-4
clone size: .
CDR3 protein: CASSQDTGLGGVPTNEKLFF

D gene: .
V gene: TRBV7-9
J gene: TRBJ1-2
clone size: .
CDR3 protein: CASSSQGNYGYTF

D gene: .
V gene: TRBV7-6
J gene: TRBJ1-4
clone size: .
CDR3 protein: CASSLAMGGRGEKLFF

D gene: .
V gene: TRBV13
J gene: TRBJ1-2
clone size: .
CDR3 protein: CASSQGNYGYTF

D gene: TRBD2
V gene: TRBV7-8
J gene: TRBJ2-7
clone size: .
CDR3 protein: CASSSLGTSGPRMEPYEQYF

D gene: .
V gene: TRBV19
J gene: TRBJ2-1
clone size: once
CDR3 protein: CASSIQPGLSSYNEQFF

D gene: .
V gene: TRBV5-1
J gene: TRBJ1-6
clone size: .
CDR3 protein: CASSLMANSPLHF

D gene: TRBD1
V gene: TRBV18
J gene: TRBJ1-2
clone size: few
CDR3 protein: CASSPGTGGLTDYGYTF

D gene: .
V gene: TRBV2
J gene: TRBJ2-7
clone size: .
CDR3 protein: CASSLYEQYF

D gene: .
V gene: TRBV18
J gene: TRBJ1-1
clone size: .
CDR3 protein: CASSPSRGMNTEAFF

D gene: TRBD2
V gene: TRBV2
J gene: TRBJ2-7
clone size: once
CDR3 protein: CASSPTTMTSGGLYF

D gene: TRBD1
V gene: TRBV7-9
J gene: TRBJ1-5
clone size: few
CDR3 protein: CASSLEGQGHSNQPQHF

D gene: TRBD1
V gene: TRBV24-1
J gene: TRBJ1-1
clone size: .
CDR3 protein: CATSDSGQGDTEAFF

D gene: .
V gene: TRBV27
J gene: TRBJ2-3
clone size: .
CDR3 protein: CASSLGRSIDTQYF

D gene: .
V gene: TRBV11-2
J gene: TRBJ1-4
clone size: .
CDR3 protein: CASSLRGEGKNEKLFF

D gene: TRBD1
V gene: TRBV18
J gene: TRBJ2-1
clone size: .
CDR3 protein: CASSPLGQAYNEQFF

D gene: .
V gene: TRBV5-1
J gene: TRBJ2-6
clone size: .
CDR3 protein: CASSLHSTSSGANVLTF

D gene: .
V gene: TRBV6-5
J gene: TRBJ2-2
clone size: .
CDR3 protein: CASSRDRNTGELFF

D gene: .
V gene: TRBV19
J gene: TRBJ1-1
clone size: .
CDR3 protein: CASSIDRDYEAFF

D gene: TRBD2
V gene: TRBV3-1/TRBV3-2
J gene: TRBJ2-1
clone size: .
CDR3 protein: CASSHGTSVLYNEQFF

D gene: TRBD1
V gene: TRBV19
J gene: TRBJ1-4
clone size: .
CDR3 protein: CASSTRDRVFSDEKLFF

D gene: .
V gene: TRBV11-2
J gene: TRBJ1-2
clone size: .
CDR3 protein: CASSFGGDLHGYTF